In this sample, the clone carrying this T cell receptor beta chain turned up many times. The antigen is undetermined. The read comes to an end 3 residues before the CDR3 does, leaving the germline J gene to fill in the end. The data derive from a study of T cell clonality in common variable immunodeficiency. Findings and caveats of the study: Common variable immunodeficiency TCR beta sequences reportedly had fewer deletions and N-nucleotide insertions.

Per the germline V gene, CDR1 is KGHSH and CDR2 is LQKENI. The germline V and J ends were trimmed by 5 bases and 0 bases, with 17 bases remaining between them. This CDR3 has 16 amino acids. The CVID group had around 16 females and approximately 30 males, mean age 40. Patients and controls were mostly of Caucasian heritage. CVID and control samples used equivalent genomic DNA input. The repertoire was sequenced with immunoSEQ multiplex PCR; TCRdb's copy has only in-frame clones and lacks some. The sample has 30,000 to 40,000 clones, none seen only once. The chain is built from TRBV18 and TRBJ2-7; D is possibly TRBD2 (6 bases). This TCR came from a human donor with common variable immunodeficiency. Sample: peripheral blood mononuclear cells. CDR3 sequence: CASSNEANGGSYEQYF. The sequenced part of the CDR3 DNA is TGTGCCAGCTCAAACGAGGCTAACGGGGGCTCCTACGAG.